This T cell receptor beta chain emerged from a study of T cells after yellow fever vaccination. Whole-study context: When fractions had low cell numbers, they were prepared with SMART-Seq v4 Ultra Low Input.

TCR cDNA was made by 5'RACE template switching, adding a universal primer site and UMIs. TCRdb called the 5' RACE reads again in MiXCR, with one record for every CDR3 protein. The sample carries around 400,000 distinct CDR3 sequences, roughly 12% recorded once. This clonotype was seen at least ten times. The clonotype originates from a young man who received the YFV17D yellow fever vaccine. This material consisted of PBMCs, taken on the day of the first yellow fever vaccination.

CDR3 amino acids: CASSLRGGRREQYF. CDR3 DNA: TGTGCCAGCAGCTTACGGGGGGGCCGGAGGGAGCAGTACTTC. The rearrangement uses TRBV3-1 and TRBJ2-7; TRBD2 aligns across 8 bases. The V segment lost 5 bases and the J segment 7 bases; nucleotides outside the gene matches: 10. Germline-derived CDR1 and CDR2 are LGHDT and YNNKEL (reference sequence). This CDR3 is built from 14 residues.